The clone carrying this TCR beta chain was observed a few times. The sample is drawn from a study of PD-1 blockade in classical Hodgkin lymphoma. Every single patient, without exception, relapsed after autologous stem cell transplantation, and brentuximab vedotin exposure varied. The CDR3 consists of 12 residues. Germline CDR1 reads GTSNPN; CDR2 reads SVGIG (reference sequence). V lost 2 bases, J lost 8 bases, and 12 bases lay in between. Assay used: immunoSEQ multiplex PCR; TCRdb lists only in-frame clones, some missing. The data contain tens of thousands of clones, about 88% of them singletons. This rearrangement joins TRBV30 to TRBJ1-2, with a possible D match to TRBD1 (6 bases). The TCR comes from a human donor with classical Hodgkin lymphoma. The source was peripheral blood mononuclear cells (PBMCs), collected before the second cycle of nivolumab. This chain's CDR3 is CAWSYRAIGYTF. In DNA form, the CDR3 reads TGTGCCTGGAGTTACAGGGCAATAGGCTACACCTTC.